One and the same sample provided the 21 T cell receptor beta chains below, sequenced in a study of tumor and adjacent non-tumor tissue in lung cancer. The library came from three nested PCR rounds adapted from ARM-PCR protocols. Using its own MiXCR run on the multiplex PCR reads, TCRdb lists one record per CDR3 protein. This sample has under 250,000 distinct CDR3 sequences, with about 71% found just once. No cell sorting was done before RNA was extracted from the tissue. Sequencing was done on a sample of lung tumor tissue. These receptors were taken from a man in his sixties with non-small cell lung cancer.

J is TRBJ1-1 and V is TRBV11-2; D uncertain. Germline values: CDR1 SGHAT, CDR2 FQNNGV. Trimming removed 1 base from V and 3 bases from J, with 18 bases in between. The CDR3 length is 17 residues. CDR3 residues: CASSLVGSGGWDTEAFF. The CDR3 DNA is TGTGCCAGCAGCTTAGTTGGGTCAGGCGGATGGGACACTGAAGCTTTCTTT.

With regard to this clonotype: Being one base from a much bigger clone, this may be a read error. The rearrangement uses TRBV4-3 and TRBJ2-1; D is uncertain. V lost 8 bases to trimming and J lost 9 bases, with 11 bases between them. The CDR3 extends over 11 amino acids. Germline lookup yields CDR1 LGHNA and CDR2 YSLEER. The CDR3 region has the DNA TGCGCCAGCGATAATCCCAGTGAGCAGTTCTTC. Translation gives CASDNPSEQFF.

In the case of this clonotype: It may be a read error: a sequence one base away is much more abundant. The chain recombines TRBV12-3 or TRBV12-4 with TRBJ2-7; the D gene is possibly TRBD1 (6 bases). The CDR3 consists of 15 residues. V was pared by 5 bases and J by 2 bases, with 16 bases between. In DNA, the CDR3 is TGTGCCAGCAGTCAACCGGGACATGGGGCCTACGAGCAGTACTTC. Its translation is CASSQPGHGAYEQYF.

This clonotype has just a few counts. This may be a read error, as it is one base from a much larger clone. This chain links TRBV29-1 with TRBJ2-1; D may be TRBD1 or TRBD2 (5 bases each). V dropped 0 bases and J dropped 3 bases, with 18 bases sitting between them. The germline gives CDR1 SQVTM, CDR2 ANQGSEA. This CDR3 is 17 amino acids long. The CDR3 region is CSVEDTGGLSLYNEQFF. The CDR3 DNA sequence: TGCAGCGTTGAAGATACAGGCGGGCTGAGTCTCTACAATGAGCAGTTCTTC.

This clonotype was counted at least ten times. CDR3 nucleotide sequence: TGTGCCAGCAGCTCATGGGGGGGTTCGGGGGAGACCCAGTACTTC. Translating it yields CASSSWGGSGETQYF. V and J are TRBV11-3 and TRBJ2-5, with 7 bases matching TRBD2. After removal of 4 bases from V and 5 bases from J, the junction contained 10 bases not matched to a gene. There are 15 residues in the CDR3. The germline CDR1 and CDR2 sequences are SGHNT and YENEEA. The full variable domain, with the rest looked up from reference TRBV11-3 and TRBJ2-5, is EAGVVQSPRYKIIEKKQPVAFWCNPISGHNTLYWYLQNLGQGPELLIRYENEEAVDDSQLPKDRFSAERLKGVDSTLKIQPAELGDSAVYLCASSSWGGSGETQYFGPGTRLLVL.

To note about this clonotype: At one boundary the junction diverges from the germline segment, which might be a read error. The chain joins TRBV11-2 to TRBJ2-1, with D perhaps TRBD1 or TRBD2 (5 bases each). The CDR3 extends over 17 amino acids. Germline loops: CDR1 SGHAT, CDR2 FQNNGV. CDR3 sequence: CSSSSSLVGETYIEHFF. In DNA, the CDR3 is TGTTCCAGCAGCTCCTCTCTAGTGGGGGAAACCTACATTGAGCACTTCTTC.

On this clonotype itself: The conserved phenylalanine or tryptophan normally closing the CDR3 is absent here, so this likely arose from a read error. The gene calls are TRBV12-3 or TRBV12-4 and TRBJ2-7; possible D gene TRBD2, 6 bases. V was trimmed by 6 bases and J by 0 bases, leaving 12 bases between them. This CDR3 spans 14 amino acids. Here the CDR3 reads CASRGRGSSYEQYL. CDR3 nucleotide sequence: TGTGCCAGCAGGGGACGGGGGAGCTCCTACGAGCAGTACCTC.

Regarding this clonotype: Since the CDR3 does not end with the conserved phenylalanine or tryptophan, this likely comes from a read error. The chain couples TRBV11-3 to TRBJ2-2; D is ambiguous. Looked up from germline, CDR1 is SGHNT and CDR2 is YENEEA. Trimming stripped 6 bases from V and 0 bases from J, with 14 bases between. The CDR3 runs 16 residues. The CDR3 region has the DNA TGTGCCAGCAGATCCGGTATGCTAGCGAACACCGGGGAGCTGTTTATT. Its translation: CASRSGMLANTGELFI.

In the case of this clonotype: The junction departs from the called germline gene at one end, perhaps through a read error. The genes are TRBV4-1 and TRBJ1-1; D ambiguous. Germline loops: CDR1 MGHRA, CDR2 YSYEKL. The CDR3 contains 13 residues. As DNA, the CDR3 is TGCGCCAGGAGCCAACCGGGCAGTTCTGAAGCTTTCTTT. This codes for CARSQPGSSEAFF.

Worth noting for this clonotype: Just one base apart from a much larger clone, this may be a read error. The chain joins TRBV12-3 or TRBV12-4 to TRBJ2-1; perhaps TRBD1 as D (6 bases). This CDR3 is built from 14 residues. Here the CDR3 DNA reads TGTGCCAGGAGTTTACCTCAGGGGAACAATGAGCAGTTCTTC. This encodes CARSLPQGNNEQFF.

This clonotype was counted between two and nine times. The chain recombines TRBV6-2 or TRBV6-3 with TRBJ1-5; tentatively, D is TRBD1 (6 bases). The V gene lost 5 bases and the J gene lost 2 bases, with 10 bases spanning the gap. Per the germline V gene, CDR1 is MNHEY and CDR2 is SVGEGT. The CDR3 totals 14 residues. The CDR3 coding sequence is TGTGCCAGCAGTGCCAGACAGGGCAATCAGCCCCAGCATTTT. This encodes CASSARQGNQPQHF.

The V call is TRBV11-3, the J call TRBJ2-1; 7 nucleotides align to TRBD2. V was clipped by 1 base and J by 10 bases; unmatched bases: 10. The germline CDR1 and CDR2 sequences are SGHNT and YENEEA. This CDR3 has 15 amino acids. The CDR3 sequence is CASSLVPSGGGEQFF. The CDR3 DNA sequence: TGTGCCAGCAGCTTAGTACCTAGCGGAGGAGGGGAGCAGTTCTTC.

With respect to this clonotype: This may be a read error, as it is one base from a much larger clone. The gene calls are TRBV12-3 or TRBV12-4 and TRBJ2-2; 9 positions match TRBD1. The CDR3 spans 19 residues. In DNA, the CDR3 is TGTGCCAACAGTTTAAGTTCGTTGGGACAGGGAACGAACACCGGGGAGCTGTTTTTT. Translation gives CANSLSSLGQGTNTGELFF.

A remark on this clonotype: Just one base apart from a much larger clone, this may be a read error. The conserved phenylalanine or tryptophan is not found at the CDR3 terminus, so this likely reflects a read error. J is TRBJ2-4 and V is TRBV6-1, with D perhaps matching TRBD2 (5 bases). Trimming left V 4 bases short and J 6 bases short, with 10 bases between. The CDR3 sequence is 13 residues long. The V gene's germline CDR1 is MNHNS and CDR2 SASEGT. CDR3 in amino acids: CASSGGGGNIQYL. DNA of the CDR3: TGTGCCAGCAGTGGAGGAGGAGGAAACATTCAGTACTTA.

This clonotype showed up just once. This CDR3 is CAASLPTVNTEAFF. The DNA for the CDR3 is TGTGCCGCCAGCTTGCCAACAGTGAACACTGAAGCTTTCTTT. The chain carries TRBV5-6 and TRBJ1-1; no definite D call. The CDR3 sequence is 14 residues long. Germline V gene data show CDR1 as SGHDT and CDR2 as YYEEEE. Trimming left V 10 bases short and J 0 bases short, with 16 bases between.

Concerning this clonotype: At one end, the junction sequence differs from germline, possibly due to a read error. This chain joins TRBV20-1 and TRBJ2-7; D might be TRBD1 (6 bases). The germline CDR1 and CDR2 sequences are DFQATT and SNEGSKA (reference sequence). The CDR3 sequence is 15 residues long. CDR3 bases: TGCAGTACTAGAGATTTCGACAGGTCCTCCTATGAGCAGTACTTC. As protein: CSTRDFDRSSYEQYF.

The rearrangement joins TRBV12-3 or TRBV12-4 to TRBJ2-2; 10 positions agree with TRBD2. The CDR3 runs to 15 residues. V was clipped by 6 bases and J by 14 bases; unmatched bases: 15. CDR3 DNA sequence: TGTGCCAGCAGCTTGGGACTAGCGAACACCGGCGATCTGTTTTTT. It is translated as CASSLGLANTGDLFF.

Worth noting for this clonotype: The CDR3 does not end in the conserved phenylalanine or tryptophan, so this is likely a read error. This chain links TRBV6-5 with TRBJ2-2; 8 bases line up with TRBD1. CDR1 MNHEY and CDR2 SVGAGI come from the germline V gene. V lost 9 bases and J lost 3; bases outside the gene matches: 9. The length of the CDR3 is 15 residues. CDR3 DNA: TGTGCCAGTAGAGTTGACAGGGGTGACACCGGGGAGCTGTTTTTG. This codes for CASRVDRGDTGELFL.

Note on this clonotype: A much larger clone differs by one base, so this may be a read error. V and J are TRBV12-3 or TRBV12-4 and TRBJ2-5, with D unclear. The CDR3 consists of 14 residues. Deletions cut 4 bases from V and 4 bases from J, with 13 bases between. The CDR3, as DNA: TGTGCCAGCAGTTGGGGTAGAAGCGTAGAGACCCAGTACTTC. Protein: CASSWGRSVETQYF.

This sequence joins TRBV20-1 and TRBJ2-5, with TRBD1 matching over 7 bases. The germline CDR1 and CDR2 sequences are DFQATT and SNEGSKA (reference sequence). The CDR3 extends over 14 amino acids. The CDR3 reads CHAPKTGMQETQYF. For the CDR3, the DNA is TGCCATGCTCCTAAGACAGGGATGCAAGAGACCCAGTACTTC.

The chain joins TRBV29-1 to TRBJ2-5, with D perhaps being TRBD1 or TRBD2 (5 bases each). Trimming removed 1 base from V and 2 bases from J, with 11 bases in between. Germline CDR1 is SQVTM and CDR2 is ANQGSEA. The CDR3 runs 14 residues. CDR3 sequence reads: CSVEVWDQQETQYF. CDR3 coding DNA: TGCAGCGTTGAAGTATGGGACCAACAAGAGACCCAGTACTTC.